The clone carrying this T cell receptor beta chain was recorded at least ten times. The antigen remains unidentified. The length of the CDR3 is 15 residues. V trimming: 3 bases; J trimming: 3 bases; junction bases outside the gene matches: 7. The V gene's germline CDR1 is MGHRA and CDR2 YSYEKL. The sample comes from a study of CD8 T cells in ankylosing spondylitis. Quantitative 5'-RACE was performed with molecular barcodes, and it yielded the TCR beta libraries. TCRdb itself ran the 5' RACE reads through MiXCR, one entry per CDR3 protein. The profile shows approximately 220,000 distinct CDR3 sequences, roughly 25% of them singletons. Notes on the study in general: Within ankylosing spondylitis blood, a TCR beta motif made up of roughly eight highly homologous variants appeared to be characteristic. Clones tied to disease were said to be significantly enriched in matched ankylosing spondylitis synovial fluid.

Sequenced: blood, either unsorted or a sorted T cell fraction (not recorded which). The chain couples TRBV4-1 to TRBJ1-2; 7 bases map to TRBD1. The receptor's source is a male donor with ankylosing spondylitis or in good health (not recorded which). The CDR3 is CASSHNDRAHYGYTF. DNA of the CDR3: TGCGCCAGCAGCCACAACGACAGGGCCCACTATGGCTACACCTTC.